Listed below are T cell receptor beta chains from one sample, sequenced in a study of blood T cell repertoires in COVID-19. TCRdb's table, derived via immunoSEQ multiplex PCR, lists solely in-frame clones and lacks some. The table includes some 75,000 clones, roughly 82% detected once. Sequenced: peripheral blood. The receptors come from a woman older than 75 with active or convalescent COVID-19. CDR3s include the opening cysteine and the closing phenylalanine or tryptophan. D genes are given only for firm matches. A row's size may be missing; if present it is once, few, many or a size class.

V gene: TRBV5-4; D gene: -; clone size: -; J gene: TRBJ1-2; CDR3 length: 15; CDR3 protein: CASSLRPQANYGYTF; CDR3 DNA: TGTGCCAGCAGCTTGCGTCCGCAGGCCAACTATGGCTACACCTTC
V gene: TRBV6-5; D gene: -; clone size: -; J gene: TRBJ2-2; CDR3 length: 14; CDR3 protein: CASSSYGNTGELFF; CDR3 DNA: TGTGCCAGCAGTTCATACGGGAACACCGGGGAGCTGTTTTTT
V gene: TRBV6-5; D gene: -; clone size: -; J gene: TRBJ1-1; CDR3 length: 14; CDR3 protein: CAGASREQNTEAFF; CDR3 DNA: TGTGCCGGCGCCTCTCGGGAACAGAACACTGAAGCTTTCTTT
V gene: TRBV6-5; D gene: TRBD1; clone size: -; J gene: TRBJ1-1; CDR3 length: 16; CDR3 protein: CASSYGTGGRSTEAFF; CDR3 DNA: TGTGCCAGCAGTTACGGGACAGGGGGCCGGAGCACTGAAGCTTTCTTT
V gene: TRBV7-2; D gene: -; clone size: -; J gene: TRBJ2-2; CDR3 length: 15; CDR3 protein: CASSEGFADTGELFF; CDR3 DNA: TGTGCCAGCAGCGAGGGATTTGCGGACACCGGGGAGCTGTTTTTT
V gene: TRBV19; D gene: TRBD1; clone size: -; J gene: TRBJ1-1; CDR3 length: 16; CDR3 protein: CASSAGTGHMNTEAFF; CDR3 DNA: TGTGCCAGTAGTGCCGGGACAGGGCACATGAACACTGAAGCTTTCTTT
V gene: TRBV9; D gene: -; clone size: -; J gene: TRBJ2-7; CDR3 length: 15; CDR3 protein: CASSVAHSFDYEQYF; CDR3 DNA: TGTGCCAGCAGCGTAGCTCACAGTTTCGACTACGAGCAGTACTTC
V gene: TRBV9; D gene: TRBD2; clone size: -; J gene: TRBJ2-5; CDR3 length: 17; CDR3 protein: CASSALQRGGGQETQYF; CDR3 DNA: TGTGCCAGCAGCGCTCTCCAGCGGGGGGGTGGTCAAGAGACCCAGTACTTC
V gene: TRBV30; D gene: TRBD1; clone size: -; J gene: TRBJ1-6; CDR3 length: 12; CDR3 protein: CAWKQGNSPLHF; CDR3 DNA: TGTGCCTGGAAACAGGGGAATTCACCCCTCCACTTT
V gene: TRBV4-3; D gene: TRBD2; clone size: -; J gene: TRBJ2-2; CDR3 length: 19; CDR3 protein: CASSRRGLAGAANTGELFF; CDR3 DNA: TGCGCCAGCAGCCGACGGGGACTAGCGGGGGCTGCGAACACCGGGGAGCTGTTTTTT
V gene: TRBV6-4; D gene: -; clone size: -; J gene: TRBJ2-2; CDR3 length: 15; CDR3 protein: CASSDGLASTGELFF; CDR3 DNA: TGTGCCAGCAGTGACGGGCTAGCGAGCACCGGGGAGCTGTTTTTT
V gene: TRBV24-1; D gene: TRBD1; clone size: -; J gene: TRBJ2-1; CDR3 length: 14; CDR3 protein: CATSLAGGWNEQFF; CDR3 DNA: TGTGCCACCAGTCTGGCAGGGGGCTGGAATGAGCAGTTCTTC
V gene: TRBV9; D gene: -; clone size: few; J gene: TRBJ2-3; CDR3 length: 13; CDR3 protein: CASSVARTDTQYF; CDR3 DNA: TGTGCCAGCAGCGTAGCCCGTACAGATACGCAGTATTTT
V gene: TRBV11-2; D gene: -; clone size: -; J gene: TRBJ2-7; CDR3 length: 14; CDR3 protein: CASSQRQVTYEQYF; CDR3 DNA: TGTGCCAGCAGCCAAAGACAGGTAACCTACGAGCAGTACTTC
V gene: TRBV2; D gene: -; clone size: -; J gene: TRBJ2-3; CDR3 length: 15; CDR3 protein: CASSVGHPSTDTQYF; CDR3 DNA: TGTGCCAGCAGTGTTGGACACCCCAGCACAGATACGCAGTATTTT
V gene: TRBV5-4; D gene: -; clone size: -; J gene: TRBJ1-1; CDR3 length: 12; CDR3 protein: CASSEVNREAFF; CDR3 DNA: TGTGCCAGCAGCGAGGTTAACCGGGAAGCTTTCTTT
V gene: TRBV6-1; D gene: -; clone size: -; J gene: TRBJ2-3; CDR3 length: 15; CDR3 protein: CASSEGDWTSGTQYF; CDR3 DNA: TGTGCCAGCAGTGAAGGGGACTGGACATCTGGTACGCAGTATTTT